This section outlines one T cell receptor beta chain sequence together with its context. Here immunoSEQ multiplex PCR was the method, and the copy in TCRdb shows in-frame clones only, minus some. The data show roughly 120,000 clones, with around nine tenths seen just once and about 1% held by the top ten. The sample belongs to a study of blood T cell repertoires in COVID-19. Sequencing used peripheral blood. The source is a woman in her 50s with active or convalescent COVID-19.

The CDR3 DNA reads as TGTGCCACCCAAGGGAGCTCCTACAATGAGCAGTTCTTC. Translating it yields CATQGSSYNEQFF. The chain combines TRBV24-1 with TRBJ2-1, with D perhaps matching TRBD2 (5 bases). V lost 9 bases and J 0 bases, leaving 8 bases between the germline ends. The CDR3 has 13 amino acids. The germline V gene encodes CDR1 KGHDR and CDR2 SFDVKD.